Below, 17 T cell receptor beta chains from the same sample are listed, as sequenced in a study of blood T cells in healthy people across ages. Together with a sample-barcoded 5' primer, a J-beta primer mix was included in a second PCR lasting roughly 6 to 12 cycles. Each CDR3 protein gets one entry after TCRdb re-called the 5' RACE reads with MiXCR. The data contain about 1.6 million distinct CDR3 sequences, roughly 30% of them singletons. Material: blood. These TCRs come from a woman in her twenties or thirties in good health.

The J gene is TRBJ2-1, the V gene TRBV29-1, with TRBD2 as a possible D gene (5 bases). This CDR3 is 11 amino acids long. Trimming shortened V by 4 bases and J by 10 bases, and 11 bases separated the two germline ends. Germline V gives CDR1 SQVTM, CDR2 ANQGSEA. The CDR3 here is CSVVLAKEQFF. For the CDR3, the DNA is TGCAGCGTTGTCCTAGCTAAGGAGCAGTTCTTC.

This chain joins TRBV5-1 and TRBJ2-5; D may be TRBD1 (6 bases). This CDR3 region has 16 residues. Looked up from germline, CDR1 is SGHRS and CDR2 is YFSETQ. V was trimmed by 0 bases and J by 4 bases, leaving 16 bases between them. The CDR3 loop reads CASSLAGRGWGETQYF. CDR3 coding DNA: TGCGCCAGCAGCTTGGCAGGCAGGGGTTGGGGAGAGACCCAGTACTTC.

This clonotype was counted only a few times. This rearrangement joins TRBV3-1 to TRBJ2-7; 9 nucleotides agree with TRBD2. The CDR3 extends over 16 amino acids. The trim removed 1 base at V and 2 bases at J, leaving 6 bases unmatched. Germline V lookup: CDR1 LGHDT, CDR2 YNNKEL (reference sequence). The CDR3 sequence is CASSQVFQRGAYEQYF. The CDR3 DNA reads TGTGCCAGCAGCCAAGTCTTCCAGCGGGGGGCCTACGAGCAGTACTTC.

This chain connects TRBV20-1 to TRBJ2-5; D is uncertain. Germline loops: CDR1 DFQATT, CDR2 SNEGSKA (reference sequence). The CDR3 length is 14 residues. Trimming took 6 bases from V and 3 from J, leaving 17 bases between them. For the CDR3, the DNA is TGCAGTGCCCCGAAACCCGGCAAGAAAGAGACCCAGTACTTC. It specifies CSAPKPGKKETQYF.

In regard to this clonotype: One end of the junction does not line up with germline, which may come from a read error. This chain joins TRBV7-3 and TRBJ2-1; 7 nucleotides align to TRBD2. The CDR3 has 15 residues. The germline gives CDR1 SGHTA, CDR2 FQGTGA. The CDR3 nucleotides are TGTGTCAGCAGCTTAACGGGAGGCTTCTACAATGAGCAGTTCTTC. This translates into CVSSLTGGFYNEQFF. The full variable domain, rest sourced from reference TRBV7-3 and TRBJ2-1, is GAGVSQTPSNKVTEKGKYVELRCDPISGHTALYWYRQSLGQGPEFLIYFQGTGAADDSGLPNDRFFAVRPEGSVSTLKIQRTERGDSAVYLCVSSLTGGFYNEQFFGPGTRLTVL.

The chain combines TRBV2 with TRBJ2-3; 7 bases match TRBD1. The germline V gene has CDR1 SNHLY and CDR2 FYNNEI. V was pared by 9 bases and J by 6 bases, with 24 bases of the junction left unmatched. This CDR3 is built from 18 residues. CDR3 DNA: TGTGCCAGTTATTTTCCCGGACAGGTCCTTGCCTTGGGGGATACGCAGTATTTT. Translation gives CASYFPGQVLALGDTQYF.

The chain recombines TRBV9 with TRBJ1-4; 7 positions match TRBD1. The CDR3 spans 15 residues. The germline V gene encodes CDR1 SGDLS and CDR2 YYNGEE. V was clipped by 4 bases and J by 2 bases; unmatched bases: 5. For the CDR3, the DNA is TGTGCCAGCAGCCCGAGGGGGCTCACTAATGAAAAACTGTTTTTT. Translated: CASSPRGLTNEKLFF.

This rearrangement joins TRBV9 to TRBJ2-5; perhaps TRBD2 as D (6 bases). This CDR3 region has 15 residues. From germline, CDR1 is SGDLS and CDR2 YYNGEE. V gave up 0 bases and J gave up 11 bases, with 20 bases separating them. DNA of the CDR3: TGTGCCAGCAGCGTAGCCCCTACCGGTAGCGGAGAGCAGTACTTC. Translated, it gives CASSVAPTGSGEQYF.

This clonotype was seen more than once but under ten times. The chain carries TRBV14 and TRBJ2-1; perhaps TRBD1 as D (6 bases). The V gene's germline CDR1 is SGHDN and CDR2 FVKESK. The CDR3 sequence is 15 residues long. The V end lost 4 bases, the J end lost 2 bases, and 12 bases lay between the germline ends. The CDR3 region has the DNA TGTGCCAGCAGCCGCCGGGACAATGCCTACAATGAGCAGTTCTTC. Encoded protein: CASSRRDNAYNEQFF.

V is TRBV5-8 and J is TRBJ2-1, with TRBD2 matching over 10 bases. The CDR3 totals 17 residues. Germline V gene sequence: CDR1 SGHTS, CDR2 YDEGEE. The trim removed 5 bases at V and 9 bases at J, leaving 17 bases unmatched. The CDR3 DNA reads as TGTGCCAGCAGGAGCCCCCTGCTAGCGGGAGTTTTAAGTGAGCAGTTCTTC. Translating it yields CASRSPLLAGVLSEQFF.

CDR3 residues: CSARDRAGGLRGYTF. CDR3 DNA sequence: TGCAGTGCTAGAGATCGGGCAGGGGGCCTTCGGGGCTACACCTTC. The V and J genes are TRBV20-1 and TRBJ1-2; TRBD1 matches 8 bases. This CDR3 contains 15 residues. Germline V gene data show CDR1 as DFQATT and CDR2 as SNEGSKA (reference sequence). The V gene end was trimmed by 0 bases and the J gene end by 8 bases; junction bases not matched to a gene: 11.

The V gene is TRBV7-6, the J gene TRBJ2-3; 10 bases align to TRBD2. V dropped 7 bases and J dropped 0; count of bases not matched to a gene: 16. CDR3 length equals 19 residues. Germline V gives CDR1 SGHVS, CDR2 FNYEAQ. CDR3 nucleotide sequence: TGTGCCAGCACCCTGTGGGGGACTAGCGAGGAGTCTAGCACAGATACGCAGTATTTT. The encoded protein is CASTLWGTSEESSTDTQYF. Together with reference TRBV7-6 and TRBJ2-3, the CDR3 gives the full variable domain: GAGVSQSPRYKVTKRGQDVALRCDPISGHVSLYWYRQALGQGPEFLTYFNYEAQQDKSGLPNDRFSAERPEGSISTLTIQRTEQRDSAMYRCASTLWGTSEESSTDTQYFGPGTRLTVL.

This clonotype has just one count. The gene calls are TRBV12-3 or TRBV12-4 and TRBJ1-2, with D maybe TRBD1 (5 bases). CDR3 length: 16 amino acids. Trimming pared 1 base from V and 4 bases from J, leaving 16 bases between. DNA of the CDR3: TGTGCCAGCAGTTTAGGGGGCCAGGCTTATTCCTATGGCTACACCTTC. Protein sequence: CASSLGGQAYSYGYTF.

V usage is TRBV28 and J usage is TRBJ2-3; possibly TRBD1 for D (5 bases). V lost 7 bases to trimming and J lost 0 bases, with 14 bases between them. CDR3 length: 15 residues. Germline lookup yields CDR1 MDHEN and CDR2 SYDVKM. The CDR3 sequence is CASTPVGPSTDTQYF. In nucleotides, the CDR3 is TGTGCCAGCACCCCGGTGGGGCCTAGCACAGATACGCAGTATTTT. The full variable domain, in which reference TRBV28 and TRBJ2-3 provide the parts outside the CDR3, is DVKVTQSSRYLVKRTGEKVFLECVQDMDHENMFWYRQDPGLGLRLIYFSYDVKMKEKGDIPEGYSVSREKKERFSLILESASTNQTSMYLCASTPVGPSTDTQYFGPGTRLTVL.

The rearrangement joins TRBV6-6 to TRBJ2-1, with 7 bases fitting TRBD1. Near its end, the DNA agrees better with TRBJ2-7, so the J call may be wrong. The CDR3 totals 14 residues. Germline CDR1 and CDR2: MNHNY and SVGAGI (reference sequence). The CDR3 nucleotides read TGTGCCAGCAGTTACTTACAGGGGAGCTACGAGCAGTACTTC. This codes for CASSYLQGSYEQYF.

The chain employs TRBV27 and TRBJ2-1; maybe TRBD2 (6 bases). The CDR3 contains 13 residues. Trimming took off 3 bases at V and 10 bases at J, with 13 bases between the two ends. CDR1 and CDR2 from the germline V gene are MNHEY and SMNVEV (reference sequence). Here the CDR3 reads CASSFRQEGEQFF. As DNA, the CDR3 is TGTGCCAGCAGTTTTCGGCAGGAGGGCGAGCAGTTCTTC.

This rearrangement joins TRBV15 to TRBJ2-2; D gene uncertain. V lost 0 bases to trimming and J lost 4 bases, with 6 bases between them. The CDR3 covers 14 residues. Germline V gene data show CDR1 as LNHNV and CDR2 as YYDKDF (reference sequence). CDR3 coding DNA: TGTGCCACCAGCAGAGATACGCTCACCGGGGAGCTGTTTTTT. The encoded protein is CATSRDTLTGELFF.